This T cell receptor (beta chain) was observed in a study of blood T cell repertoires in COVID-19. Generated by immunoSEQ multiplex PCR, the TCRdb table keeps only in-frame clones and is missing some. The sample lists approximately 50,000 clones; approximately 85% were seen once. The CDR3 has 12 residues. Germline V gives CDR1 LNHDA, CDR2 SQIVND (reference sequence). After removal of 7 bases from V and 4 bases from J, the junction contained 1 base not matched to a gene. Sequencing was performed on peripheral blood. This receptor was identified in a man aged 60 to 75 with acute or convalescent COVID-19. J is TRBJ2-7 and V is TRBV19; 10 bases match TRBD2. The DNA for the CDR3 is TGTGCCAGTACTAGCGGGAGTTACGAGCAGTACTTC. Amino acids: CASTSGSYEQYF.